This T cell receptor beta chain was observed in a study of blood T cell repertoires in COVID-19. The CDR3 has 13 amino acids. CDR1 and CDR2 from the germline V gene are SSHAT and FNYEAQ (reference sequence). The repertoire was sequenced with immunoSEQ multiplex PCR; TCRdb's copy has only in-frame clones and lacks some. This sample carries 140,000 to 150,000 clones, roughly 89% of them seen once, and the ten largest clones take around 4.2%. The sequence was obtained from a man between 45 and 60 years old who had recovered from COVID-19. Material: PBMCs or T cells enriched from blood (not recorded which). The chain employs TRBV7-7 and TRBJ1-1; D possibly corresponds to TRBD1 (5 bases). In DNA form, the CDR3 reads TGTGCTAGCTCGCAGGACACGAACACTGAAGCTTTCTTT. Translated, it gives CASSQDTNTEAFF.